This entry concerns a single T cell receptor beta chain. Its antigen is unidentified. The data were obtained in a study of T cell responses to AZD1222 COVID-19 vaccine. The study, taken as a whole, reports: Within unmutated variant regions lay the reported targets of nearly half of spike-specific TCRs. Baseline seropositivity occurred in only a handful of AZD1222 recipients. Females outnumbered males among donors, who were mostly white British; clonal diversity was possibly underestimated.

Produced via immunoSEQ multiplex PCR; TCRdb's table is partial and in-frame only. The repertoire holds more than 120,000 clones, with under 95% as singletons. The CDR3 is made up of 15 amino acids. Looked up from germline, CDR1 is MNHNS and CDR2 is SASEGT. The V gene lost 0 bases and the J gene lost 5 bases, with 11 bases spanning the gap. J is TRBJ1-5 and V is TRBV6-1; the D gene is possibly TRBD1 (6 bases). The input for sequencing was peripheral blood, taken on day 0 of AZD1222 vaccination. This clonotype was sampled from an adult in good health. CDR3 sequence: CASSEAGGAHQPQHF. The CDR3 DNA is TGTGCCAGCAGTGAAGCTGGGGGGGCGCATCAGCCCCAGCATTTT.